Here is one T cell receptor beta chain with its context. Its antigen is not yet known. Nothing much larger sits one base from this clone, and base qualities are not available. Healthy HIV-negative adults with no recently reported acute infections or vaccinations were included as donors. Only Caucasian adults living in Nashville, Tennessee, USA were represented among the donors. Magnetic negative selection was used to enrich CD4+ T cells, after which naive cells were positively selected on CD45RA and the negative fraction became the memory subset. Blood was collected by leukapheresis, and PBMCs were isolated by Ficoll-Histopaque density gradient centrifugation and then cryopreserved in liquid nitrogen vapor phase. Analytical flow cytometry was used to check the purity and quantity of each magnetically sorted T cell population. Each sorted fraction had its genomic DNA isolated and then quantified by UV absorbance on a Nanodrop 2000c.

This sample is drawn from a study of shared clonotypes between healthy human individuals (dated by TCRdb to the early 2020s). With regard to the full study: A couple of women and three men aged 18 to 49 years were included in the cohort. For each donor, three plates each were used for CD4 naive and CD4 memory, two plates were used for CD8 naive, and one plate was used for CD8 memory. To estimate repertoire size and how much clonotypes are shared between individuals, the study performed deep sequencing of blood TCR repertoires from a handful of healthy adults. To increase sequencing depth and limit assay-specific biases, TCR repertoire library preparation and sequencing were carried out by different laboratories using diverse techniques. Each donor's leukapheresis produced roughly between about 0.85 and 10 billion PBMCs.

Using the deep immunoSEQ assay, multiplex PCR amplified TCR CDR3 regions from genomic DNA. For each cell subset, the extracted genomic DNA was distributed evenly across all wells of several immunoSEQ 96-well plates, and each plate served as one replicate. For sorted subsets, about 0.2 ug genomic DNA, equal to 25,000 to 35,000 T cell genomes, was loaded into each replicate PCR. The purified libraries were quantified using a Qubit 3.0 fluorometer, sized with a Bioanalyzer 2100, and then quantified again using the KAPA Library Quantification kit. Every immunoSEQ 96-well plate was sequenced on a dedicated single-read 150-cycle Illumina NextSeq 550 flow cell. Per the authors' processing: The immunoSEQ output contained only junctional sequences without quality scores, so filtering could not match that applied to full-length reads. To assign V/J genes and CDR3, sequences were annotated using PyIR, a Python wrapper for IgBLAST v1.9, with IMGT germline references. Reads were filtered out if the reads had weak V/J assignments (E-value above 1e-6), no CDR3, stop codons, out-of-frame junctions, or ambiguous translated residues. V3J clonotypes were defined as sequences sharing an identical inferred V gene, J gene, and CDR3 amino acid sequence. Percentage overlap between repertoires was computed as shared unique clonotypes divided by the size of the smaller repertoire. Richness of each repertoire was evaluated using RTK rarefaction, the Chao1 estimator, and Recon v2.1 estimates of unobserved clonotypes. For all TCRbeta clonotypes obtained by the gDNA method from a handful of donors, generation probabilities were computed with OLGA. The table comes from immuneACCESS by way of TCRdb, which keeps in-frame sequences with V and J called. Part of the clones is missing from these tables; in studies checked, under half for an unresolved V gene and the rest for unknown reasons. V and J calls and clone size are given by that table; D and trimming were obtained from the DNA. This sample gives a few million clones in total; approximately 92% of them show up just once. The ten largest make up under 0.15% of the sample.

Paper-wide results and their limitations: The genetic and exposure-history diversity represented was limited by the small number of donors. Pairwise subsampling indicated that sequencing depth was expected to affect the degree of clonotype sharing among donors. When a few donors were compared, the shared fraction of clonotypes was roughly 5% for naive CD4, around 3.6% for naive CD8, roughly 2.3% for memory CD4, and under 0.5% for memory CD8. Naive subsets generally had larger estimated clonotype richness than memory subsets. Rarefaction of sorted-subset datasets indicated incomplete sequencing despite the large sequencing depth. Higher generation probabilities were observed for clonotypes shared by all four sorted-subset donors than for non-shared clonotypes. Sampling was restricted to blood, and TCR repertoires in tissues likely differ from the TCR repertoires found in blood.

After removal of 5 bases from V and 4 bases from J, the junction retains 7 bases not matched to a gene. The CDR3 numbers 15 residues from cysteine through phenylalanine. Just the 45-base CDR3 DNA is kept, in frame starting at base 1. CDR1 and CDR2, looked up from the germline V gene, are SGHRS and YFSETQ. The rearranged chain carries TRBV5-1 and TRBJ2-3, and 10 junction bases match TRBD2. The sequence came from a man younger than 35 in good health. Specimen: naive CD4+ T cells sorted from blood. The cell subset or site label corresponds to: CD45RA+ positively selected. The CDR3 reads as follows: CASSSAGGLSDTQYF. In nucleotide form, the sequence is TGCGCCAGCAGTTCAGCGGGGGGGCTCTCAGATACGCAGTATTTT.